A single count supports the clone carrying this T cell receptor beta chain. The sample comes from a study of blood T cell repertoires in COVID-19. As for the study in general: Samples of COVID-19 (acute and convalescent) were obtained from the United States, Italy and Spain. Sample material is recorded as cDNA or gDNA derived from T cells, B-cell-depleted T cells, or PBMCs.

As handled by the study authors: Amplification of reference gene primers was used by the study to estimate nucleated cell counts. Libraries were prepared by immunoSEQ multiplex PCR; TCRdb keeps only in-frame clonotypes and omits some of them. Clone size and V and J calls were adopted from that table, with D and trimming inferred from the DNA. The data hold 270,000 or so clones, with about 89% observed a single time. The material sequenced was peripheral blood. This clonotype originated in a woman in her forties who had recovered from COVID-19.

CDR3 DNA: TGTGCCAGCAGTTTAATCGGGACACGGAGCGATTTTGGTTCACCCCTCCACTTT. It translates to CASSLIGTRSDFGSPLHF. The chain links TRBV27 to TRBJ1-6; a weak D match, TRBD1 (6 bases). The CDR3 loop spans 18 amino acids. Germline V gene sequence: CDR1 MNHEY, CDR2 SMNVEV (reference sequence). V was clipped by 2 bases and J by 9 bases, with 23 bases between them.